Below are 7 T cell receptor beta chains sequenced from a single sample in a study of shared clonotypes between healthy human individuals. TCRdb keeps only in-frame clones here, not all; method: immunoSEQ multiplex PCR. The data contain approximately 620,000 clones, 95% to 98% of them singletons. The material sequenced was naive CD4+ T cells sorted from blood. The subset was: CD45RA+ positively selected. These TCRs come from a young woman in good health.

CDR3 sequence: CASSASGTAYEQYF. For the CDR3, the DNA is TGTGCCAGCAGCGCGTCCGGGACAGCCTACGAGCAGTACTTC. This chain connects TRBV9 to TRBJ2-7; 7 bases fit TRBD1. Germline CDR1 SGDLS, CDR2 YYNGEE. This CDR3 is 14 amino acids long. V trimming: 3 bases; J trimming: 2 bases; junction bases outside the gene matches: 5.

This clone was observed a single time. The chain has TRBV5-1 and TRBJ2-3; D not certain. Germline V gene sequence: CDR1 SGHRS, CDR2 YFSETQ. This CDR3 is 14 amino acids long. The ends were cut back, 2 bases at V and 2 bases at J, with 9 bases in the middle. The CDR3 coding sequence is TGCGCCAGCAGCTTCGCCCTAGTCACAGATACGCAGTATTTT. It yields the protein CASSFALVTDTQYF. Based on the CDR3 plus reference TRBV5-1 and TRBJ2-3, the full variable domain is KAGVTQTPRYLIKTRGQQVTLSCSPISGHRSVSWYQQTPGQGLQFLFEYFSETQRNKGNFPGRFSGRQFSNSRSEMNVSTLELGDSALYLCASSFALVTDTQYFGPGTRLTVL.

This clone came up once. The rearrangement links TRBV19 to TRBJ2-3, with a tentative D call TRBD1 (5 bases). The length of the CDR3 is 16 residues. Trimming left V 4 bases short and J 0 bases short, with 14 bases between. Germline V gene sequence: CDR1 LNHDA, CDR2 SQIVND (reference sequence). As DNA, the CDR3 is TGTGCCAGTAGTACCGGTGGGGCAGCTAGCACAGATACGCAGTATTTT. Its translation: CASSTGGAASTDTQYF.

CDR3 region: CASSVGSGGSEKLFF. Written as DNA, the CDR3 is TGTGCCAGCAGCGTAGGGTCAGGGGGCTCAGAAAAACTGTTTTTT. The rearrangement uses TRBV9 and TRBJ1-4; TRBD1 aligns across 8 bases. Per germline, CDR1 SGDLS and CDR2 YYNGEE. The CDR3 covers 15 residues. The trim removed 0 bases at V and 8 bases at J, leaving 6 bases unmatched.

The rearrangement uses TRBV28 and TRBJ2-2; TRBD1 might be the D (6 bases). CDR1 and CDR2 (germline): MDHEN, SYDVKM. The CDR3 consists of 15 residues. The V end lost 3 bases, the J end lost 7 bases, and 15 bases lay between the germline ends. The CDR3 is CASSLVQGAIGELFF. CDR3 DNA: TGTGCCAGCAGTTTGGTACAGGGAGCTATCGGGGAGCTGTTTTTT.

This chain connects TRBV11-2 to TRBJ2-3; 7 bases fit TRBD2. The trim removed 3 bases at V and 4 bases at J, leaving 7 bases unmatched. The CDR3 is 15 amino acids. Germline V gives CDR1 SGHAT, CDR2 FQNNGV. The CDR3 DNA reads TGTGCCAGCAGCTTTGGCGGGAGTAAAGCAGATACGCAGTATTTT. Translated, it gives CASSFGGSKADTQYF.

The chain employs TRBV19 and TRBJ2-1; possibly TRBD1 for D (6 bases). CDR3 length equals 16 residues. V lost 3 bases and J 9 bases, leaving 21 bases between the germline ends. The V gene's germline CDR1 is LNHDA and CDR2 SQIVND (reference sequence). CDR3 nucleotides: TGTGCCAGTAGTATGCCCCAGACAGGCCTACAAGGTGAGCAGTTCTTC. Amino acids: CASSMPQTGLQGEQFF.